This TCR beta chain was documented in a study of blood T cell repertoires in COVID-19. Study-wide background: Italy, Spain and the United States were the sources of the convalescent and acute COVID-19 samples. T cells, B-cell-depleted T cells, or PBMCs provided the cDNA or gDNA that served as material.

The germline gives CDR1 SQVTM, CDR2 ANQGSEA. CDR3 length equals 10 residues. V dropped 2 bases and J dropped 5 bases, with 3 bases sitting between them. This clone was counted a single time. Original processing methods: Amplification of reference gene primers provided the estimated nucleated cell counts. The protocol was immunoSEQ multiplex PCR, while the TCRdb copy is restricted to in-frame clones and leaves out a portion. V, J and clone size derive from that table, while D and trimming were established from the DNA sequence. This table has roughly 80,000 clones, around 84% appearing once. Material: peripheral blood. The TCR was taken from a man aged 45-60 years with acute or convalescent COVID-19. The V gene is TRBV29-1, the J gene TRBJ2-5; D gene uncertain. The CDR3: CSVELETQYF. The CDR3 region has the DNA TGCAGCGTTGAACTGGAGACCCAGTACTTC.